This T cell receptor beta chain was obtained from a study of blood T cell repertoires in COVID-19. Looked up from germline, CDR1 is LNHDA and CDR2 is SQIVND (reference sequence). This CDR3 is built from 16 residues. V lost 1 base and J 1 base, leaving 10 bases between the germline ends. TCRdb's copy holds only in-frame clones and misses some; the assay was immunoSEQ multiplex PCR. The sample has some 350,000 clones, around 91% seen once. The rearrangement uses TRBV19 and TRBJ2-2, with TRBD1 as a possible D gene (6 bases). Sequenced: PBMCs or T cells enriched from blood (not recorded which). The source of this sequence is a man aged 18 to 29 who had recovered from COVID-19. This CDR3 reads CASSIGTGRNTGELFF. In nucleotides, the CDR3 is TGTGCCAGTAGTATAGGCACAGGGCGGAACACCGGGGAGCTGTTTTTT.